This T cell receptor (beta chain) originates from a study of liver allograft versus peripheral blood T cells. Study at large: What was compared were the T cell receptor repertoires in transplanted livers and those in the peripheral blood of recipients. General study findings and limits: As reported, T cell receptor repertoires inside liver allografts differed from those present in peripheral blood.

TCRdb reprocessed the reads with MiXCR, giving one entry per CDR3 protein. The sample lists roughly 9,000 distinct CDR3 sequences; roughly a sixth were seen once. Looked up from germline, CDR1 is MNHEY and CDR2 is SVGAGI. Trimming took 6 bases from V and 6 from J; bases not matched to a gene: 12. This CDR3 region has 16 residues. This clonotype ranks as medium-sized (0.01 to 0.1%). Its target is not known. The TCR was taken from a human patient who had a liver transplant. Some T cells may be provided by the graft donor. V is TRBV6-5 and J is TRBJ1-5, with 9 bases matching TRBD1. Here the CDR3 reads CASRRGTGFASQPQHF. In DNA form, the CDR3 reads TGTGCCAGCAGACGCGGGACAGGGTTCGCCAGTCAGCCCCAGCATTTT.